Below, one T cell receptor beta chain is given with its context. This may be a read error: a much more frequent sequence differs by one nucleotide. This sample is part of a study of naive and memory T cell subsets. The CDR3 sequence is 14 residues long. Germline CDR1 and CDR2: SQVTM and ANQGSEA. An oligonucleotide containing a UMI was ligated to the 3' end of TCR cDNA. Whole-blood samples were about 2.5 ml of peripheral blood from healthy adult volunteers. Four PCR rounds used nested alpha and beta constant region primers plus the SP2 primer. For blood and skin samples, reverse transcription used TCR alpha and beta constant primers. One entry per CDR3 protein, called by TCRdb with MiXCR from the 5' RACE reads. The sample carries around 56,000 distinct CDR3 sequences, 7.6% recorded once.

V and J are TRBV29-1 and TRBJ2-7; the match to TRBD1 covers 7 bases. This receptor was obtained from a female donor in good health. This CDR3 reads CSVGNRGTPYEQCF. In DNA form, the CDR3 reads TGCAGCGTTGGGAACAGGGGTACCCCCTACGAGCAGTGCTTC.